The 29 T cell receptor beta chains listed next were all sequenced from one sample in a study of T cell changes during pregnancy in multiple sclerosis. The method was immunoSEQ multiplex PCR; TCRdb's version includes in-frame clones alone and lacks a portion of them. The sample carries about 49,000 clones, under 95% recorded once. The specimen was CD8+ T cells from peripheral blood mononuclear cells, collected before pregnancy. These TCRs come from a female donor with multiple sclerosis, enrolled in a pregnancy study.

V is TRBV6-5 and J is TRBJ2-7; 10 positions agree with TRBD1. V was clipped by 2 bases and J by 2 bases; unmatched bases: 3. The CDR3 runs 15 residues. In germline, CDR1 is MNHEY, CDR2 SVGAGI. CDR3 sequence: CASSYGDRGAYEQYF. As DNA, the CDR3 is TGTGCCAGCAGTTACGGGGACAGGGGCGCCTACGAGCAGTACTTC.

The chain combines TRBV6-1 with TRBJ2-7, with 11 bases identical to TRBD2. The ends lost 1 base at V and 3 bases at J; junction bases unmatched: 5. This CDR3 contains 16 residues. CDR1 MNHNS and CDR2 SASEGT come from the germline V gene. CDR3 residues: CASSEELAGALYEQYF. In nucleotides, the CDR3 is TGTGCCAGCAGTGAAGAACTAGCGGGAGCCCTCTACGAGCAGTACTTC.

The chain recombines TRBV29-1 with TRBJ2-1; unclear D gene. The CDR3 contains 10 residues. V lost 5 bases and J 9 bases, leaving 8 bases between the germline ends. Germline assignment: CDR1 SQVTM and CDR2 ANQGSEA. The CDR3 sequence: CSVLDSEQFF. The DNA for the CDR3 is TGCAGCGTTCTCGATAGTGAGCAGTTCTTC.

The rearrangement joins TRBV10-3 to TRBJ1-2; unclear D gene. Germline CDR1 reads ENHRY; CDR2 reads SYGVKD. V gave up 10 bases and J gave up 3 bases, with 15 bases separating them. The CDR3 is 13 residues long. CDR3 amino acids: CATSREGHYGYTF. DNA of the CDR3: TGTGCCACCTCTAGGGAGGGTCACTATGGCTACACCTTC.

Only one count was recorded for this clone. The CDR3 protein is CASSAQWLDRNTEAFF. The CDR3 DNA follows: TGTGCCAGCAGTGCTCAGTGGTTGGACAGGAACACTGAAGCTTTCTTT. V and J are TRBV5-5 and TRBJ1-1, with a tentative D call TRBD1 (6 bases). CDR3 size: 16 residues. Germline V gene data show CDR1 as SGHKS and CDR2 as YYEKEE (reference sequence). V was trimmed by 5 bases and J by 1 base, leaving 18 bases between them.

The chain links TRBV27 to TRBJ2-5, with a possible D match to TRBD2 (5 bases). The germline V and J ends were trimmed by 4 bases and 2 bases, with 11 bases remaining between them. The CDR3 is made up of 14 amino acids. Germline loops: CDR1 MNHEY, CDR2 SMNVEV (reference sequence). The CDR3 coding sequence is TGTGCCAGCAGTTCTGGACTGGCTCAAGAGACCCAGTACTTC. Protein product: CASSSGLAQETQYF.

This chain joins TRBV25-1 and TRBJ2-7; 9 positions agree with TRBD1. The CDR3 runs to 15 residues. Germline V gene data show CDR1 as MGHDK and CDR2 as SYGVNS. Trimming removed 4 bases from V and 2 bases from J; junction bases left unmatched: 6. The CDR3 loop reads CASSGWGQGTYEQYF. The CDR3 DNA reads as TGTGCCAGCAGTGGGTGGGGACAGGGCACCTACGAGCAGTACTTC.

The rearrangement links TRBV5-4 to TRBJ2-3, with D unresolved. Germline V lookup: CDR1 SGHNT, CDR2 YYREEE (reference sequence). The CDR3 has 12 amino acids. With 5 bases removed from V and 4 bases from J, the gap between germline ends came to 8 bases. The chain's CDR3 is CASRVGPDTQYF. The CDR3 nucleotides are TGTGCCAGCAGAGTGGGCCCAGATACGCAGTATTTT. Full variable domain (missing parts from reference TRBV5-4 and TRBJ2-3): ETGVTQSPTHLIKTRGQQVTLRCSSQSGHNTVSWYQQALGQGPQFIFQYYREEENGRGNFPPRFSGLQFPNYSSELNVNALELDDSALYLCASRVGPDTQYFGPGTRLTVL.

This chain connects TRBV18 to TRBJ2-7; TRBD1 matches 12 bases. This CDR3 has 15 residues. The germline CDR1 and CDR2 sequences are KGHSH and LQKENI. V gave up 0 bases and J gave up 4 bases; unmatched junction bases: 1. The CDR3 sequence: CASSPPGQGAYEQYF. Here the CDR3 DNA reads TGTGCCAGCTCACCACCGGGACAGGGGGCATACGAGCAGTACTTC.

J is TRBJ2-3 and V is TRBV9; 10 bases are a match to TRBD2. The CDR3 runs 15 residues. The V gene's germline CDR1 is SGDLS and CDR2 YYNGEE. Trimming removed 4 bases from V and 2 bases from J; junction bases left unmatched: 4. CDR3 sequence: CASSPSGRSTDTQYF. CDR3 sequence (DNA): TGTGCCAGCAGCCCTAGCGGGAGATCCACAGATACGCAGTATTTT.

Only a few counts were recorded for this clone. DNA of the CDR3: TGTGCCAGCAGTTACAGCGACAGACAAGAGACCCAGTACTTC. It codes for CASSYSDRQETQYF. The V call is TRBV27, the J call TRBJ2-5, with D possibly matching TRBD1 (5 bases). Trimming pared 4 bases from V and 2 bases from J, leaving 11 bases between. The CDR3 extends over 14 amino acids. Germline values: CDR1 MNHEY, CDR2 SMNVEV (reference sequence).

Regarding this clone: The sample has other DNA sequences that encode this CDR3 too. The chain is built from TRBV7-9 and TRBJ2-7; a weak D match, TRBD1 (5 bases). In germline, CDR1 is SEHNR, CDR2 FQNEAQ (reference sequence). With 1 base removed from V and 3 bases from J, the gap between germline ends came to 7 bases. The length of the CDR3 is 13 residues. The DNA for the CDR3 is TGTGCCAGCAGCTTAGGGGGCCTCTACGAGCAGTACTTC. It specifies CASSLGGLYEQYF.

V is TRBV9 and J is TRBJ2-7, with 9 bases aligning to TRBD1. Trimming at V came to 3 bases and at J to 5 bases, leaving 6 bases not matched to a gene. This CDR3 has 14 residues. From germline, CDR1 is SGDLS and CDR2 YYNGEE. The CDR3 DNA reads TGTGCCAGCAGCGCCACAGGGGGCAAGGACGAGCAGTACTTC. Residues: CASSATGGKDEQYF. The full variable domain, in which reference TRBV9 and TRBJ2-7 provide the parts outside the CDR3, is DSGVTQTPKHLITATGQRVTLRCSPRSGDLSVYWYQQSLDQGLQFLIQYYNGEERAKGNILERFSAQQFPDLHSELNLSSLELGDSALYFCASSATGGKDEQYFGPGTRLTVT.

This clone was counted a single time. This chain links TRBV7-9 with TRBJ1-5; D might be TRBD1 (5 bases). V shed 1 base and J shed 8 bases, with 12 bases lying between them. Germline V CDR1 and CDR2: SEHNR, FQNEAQ (reference sequence). CDR3 length: 14 residues. The CDR3 DNA sequence: TGTGCCAGCAGCTTAGACAGGCTCGATGAGCCCCAGCATTTT. It codes for CASSLDRLDEPQHF.

Only one count was recorded for this clone. CDR3 protein: CASSWGLNEQFF. CDR3 DNA sequence: TGTGCCAGCAGCTGGGGGCTTAATGAGCAGTTCTTC. This chain uses TRBV5-6 with TRBJ2-1; D may be TRBD1 (6 bases). The germline CDR1 and CDR2 sequences are SGHDT and YYEEEE. The CDR3 loop spans 12 amino acids. The germline V and J ends were trimmed by 3 bases and 7 bases, with 8 bases remaining between them.

The rearrangement links TRBV4-3 to TRBJ2-1; TRBD2 aligns across 12 bases. Unmatched junction bases numbered 5, after V lost 0 bases and J lost 2 bases. CDR1 is LGHNA and CDR2 is YSLEER in the germline V gene. The CDR3 is 18 amino acids. The DNA of the CDR3 is TGCGCCAGCAGCCAAGATCCTAGCGGGAGGGCTGCCTACAATGAGCAGTTCTTC. Translated: CASSQDPSGRAAYNEQFF.

Worth noting for this clone: The junction and the germline gene differ at one end; a read error may be behind it. This chain uses TRBV29-1 with TRBJ2-3, with 8 bases lining up with TRBD2. The CDR3 loop spans 14 amino acids. Germline CDR1 reads SQVTM; CDR2 reads ANQGSEA. The CDR3 protein is CSVEERGRTDTQYF. For the CDR3, the DNA is TGCAGCGTCGAAGAGCGGGGGAGGACAGATACGCAGTATTTT.

The V call is TRBV11-2, the J call TRBJ2-7; D uncertain. Between the trimmed V and J ends, which lost 5 bases and 2 bases, there was a span of 16 bases. CDR1 is SGHAT and CDR2 is FQNNGV in the germline V gene. The CDR3 contains 15 residues. The CDR3 here is CASSPSPGSPYEQYF. The CDR3 DNA sequence: TGTGCCAGCAGCCCGAGCCCCGGTTCCCCCTACGAGCAGTACTTC.

The V and J genes are TRBV20-1 and TRBJ2-3, with D uncertain. CDR3 length equals 11 residues. The germline V and J ends were trimmed by 5 bases and 4 bases, with 7 bases remaining between them. In germline, CDR1 is DFQATT, CDR2 SNEGSKA (reference sequence). The CDR3 protein is CSAGPPDTQYF. CDR3 bases: TGCAGTGCTGGCCCACCAGATACGCAGTATTTT.

The V call is TRBV7-2, the J call TRBJ2-7, with D possibly matching TRBD2 (7 bases). This CDR3 contains 16 residues. Trimming shortened V by 4 bases and J by 4 bases, and 20 bases separated the two germline ends. Per germline, CDR1 SGHTA and CDR2 FQGNSA. The CDR3 here is CASSSQSGGDKYEQYF. In DNA form, the CDR3 reads TGTGCCAGCAGCTCCCAGAGTGGGGGGGACAAATACGAGCAGTACTTC. Together with reference TRBV7-2 and TRBJ2-7, the CDR3 gives the full variable domain: GAGVSQSPSNKVTEKGKDVELRCDPISGHTALYWYRQSLGQGLEFLIYFQGNSAPDKSGLPSDRFSAERTGGSVSTLTIQRTQQEDSAVYLCASSSQSGGDKYEQYFGPGTRLTVT.

As DNA, the CDR3 is TGTGCCAGCAGTGATGGGAAAGGGGCAGGAAGCTCCTACGAGCAGTACTTC. Amino acid sequence: CASSDGKGAGSSYEQYF. V and J are TRBV6-1 and TRBJ2-7, with D perhaps TRBD1 (5 bases). Trimming removed 3 bases at V and 0 bases at J, with 18 bases between. The CDR3 is 17 residues long. Germline V CDR1 and CDR2: MNHNS, SASEGT.

V usage is TRBV25-1 and J usage is TRBJ1-1, with a possible D match to TRBD1 (5 bases). CDR1 is MGHDK and CDR2 is SYGVNS in the germline V gene. The CDR3 is 14 amino acids. The V and J ends lost 2 bases and 4 bases respectively, with 11 bases between them. The chain's CDR3 is CASSERGGGTEAFF. The CDR3 bases are TGTGCCAGCAGTGAACGCGGGGGGGGCACTGAAGCTTTCTTT.

J is TRBJ1-1 and V is TRBV5-1, with D tentatively TRBD1 (5 bases). Germline V gene lookup returns CDR1 SGHRS and CDR2 YFSETQ. V shed 5 bases and J shed 5 bases, with 13 bases lying between them. The CDR3 is 13 amino acids. This chain's CDR3 is CASSPQGNTEAFF. Here the CDR3 DNA reads TGCGCCAGCAGTCCGCAGGGAAATACTGAAGCTTTCTTT.

The chain recombines TRBV7-3 with TRBJ2-7; a weak D match, TRBD2 (5 bases). The CDR3 runs to 15 residues. In germline, CDR1 is SGHTA, CDR2 FQGTGA. Trimming shortened V by 5 bases and J by 0 bases, and 14 bases separated the two germline ends. This chain's CDR3 is CASSAGLGSSYEQYF. In DNA, the CDR3 is TGTGCCAGCAGCGCCGGACTGGGGAGCTCCTACGAGCAGTACTTC.

This chain connects TRBV27 to TRBJ2-7; 8 bases agree with TRBD1. Germline CDR1 reads MNHEY; CDR2 reads SMNVEV (reference sequence). Unmatched junction bases numbered 3, after V lost 8 bases and J lost 0 bases. The CDR3 covers 13 residues. CDR3 loop: CASRTGSSYEQYF. The CDR3, as DNA: TGTGCCAGCCGGACAGGGAGCTCCTACGAGCAGTACTTC.

The chain has TRBV27 and TRBJ1-2; the D is unclear. Trimming took off 10 bases at V and 3 bases at J, with 18 bases between the two ends. CDR1 is MNHEY and CDR2 is SMNVEV in the germline V gene (reference sequence). The CDR3 is made up of 14 amino acids. The DNA for the CDR3 is TGTGCCAACACGGGAGGAACGTATTACTATGGCTACACCTTC. This codes for CANTGGTYYYGYTF.

This chain links TRBV30 with TRBJ1-2, with no clear D. CDR3 size: 12 residues. CDR1 and CDR2 from the germline V gene are GTSNPN and SVGIG (reference sequence). The V end was cut by 4 bases, the J end by 2 bases, with 8 bases between. The CDR3 coding sequence is TGTGCCTGGAAAACGGGAAACTATGGCTACACCTTC. It encodes CAWKTGNYGYTF.

To note about this clone: Within the sample, other DNA sequences also encode this same CDR3. The V gene is TRBV5-4, the J gene TRBJ2-2; 8 bases are shared with TRBD2. V trimming: 1 base; J trimming: 2 bases; junction bases outside the gene matches: 4. The CDR3 length is 16 residues. Germline CDR1 reads SGHNT; CDR2 reads YYREEE (reference sequence). The CDR3 spells CASSLKRERNTGELFF. The CDR3 coding sequence is TGTGCCAGCAGCTTGAAGCGGGAGAGAAACACCGGGGAGCTGTTTTTT. The full variable domain, completed using reference TRBV5-4 and TRBJ2-2, is ETGVTQSPTHLIKTRGQQVTLRCSSQSGHNTVSWYQQALGQGPQFIFQYYREEENGRGNFPPRFSGLQFPNYSSELNVNALELDDSALYLCASSLKRERNTGELFFGEGSRLTVL.

The chain recombines TRBV9 with TRBJ2-4, with a tentative D call TRBD1 (5 bases). V gave up 3 bases and J gave up 5 bases, with 15 bases separating them. The CDR3 totals 15 residues. Germline-derived CDR1 and CDR2 are SGDLS and YYNGEE. The DNA of the CDR3 is TGTGCCAGCAGCGCGAGCAGGGCGCTACAAAACATTCAGTACTTC. Its translation: CASSASRALQNIQYF. The whole variable domain, remainder taken from reference TRBV9 and TRBJ2-4, is DSGVTQTPKHLITATGQRVTLRCSPRSGDLSVYWYQQSLDQGLQFLIQYYNGEERAKGNILERFSAQQFPDLHSELNLSSLELGDSALYFCASSASRALQNIQYFGAGTRLSVL.